Following are 29 T cell receptor beta chains from one sample sequenced in a study of blood T cells in healthy people across ages (dated by TCRdb to 2013 to 2016). To prepare the library, 5' RACE was applied. TCRdb names Illumina HiSeq 2500 as the instrument used. A second PCR of about 6 to 11 cycles was run with a J-beta primer mix and a sample-barcoded 5' primer. TCRdb trimmed the raw reads at Q25, called clones with MiXCR and kept productive beta chains. Identical CDR3 protein sequences are pooled into one entry, listed with their most common genes and DNA. For this sample the table gives about 800,000 distinct CDR3 sequences, of which 25% were detected only once. Jointly, the top ten make up approximately 4% of the sample. These data were likewise used in another study, on T cells of mothers and their children.

Sequences were obtained from blood. Receptors were obtained from a boy aged 5 to 17 in good health.

Only a few counts were recorded for this clonotype. One junction end does not reproduce the germline sequence, and a read error may be involved. V gene TRBV6-2 or TRBV6-3 combines with J gene TRBJ1-4; D perhaps matches TRBD1 (6 bases). The CDR3 covers 14 residues. The germline V gene encodes CDR1 MNHEY and CDR2 SVGEGT. This CDR3 reads CASSPPGAAEKPFF. The CDR3 DNA reads TGTGCCAGCAGTCCGCCGGGGGCGGCGGAAAAACCGTTTTTT.

This clonotype has only a few counts. The chain recombines TRBV29-1 with TRBJ2-7; D is undetermined. Germline CDR1 SQVTM, CDR2 ANQGSEA. The CDR3 runs 12 residues. Trimming took off 0 bases at V and 5 bases at J, with 8 bases between the two ends. As DNA, the CDR3 is TGCAGCGTTGAAGATGGGGTGCACGAGCAGTACTTC. Its translation is CSVEDGVHEQYF.

This clonotype occurred a few times. V is TRBV5-6 and J is TRBJ2-1, with TRBD2 matching 10 bases. Unmatched junction bases numbered 21, after V lost 4 bases and J lost 5 bases. The CDR3 has 20 amino acids. The germline gives CDR1 SGHDT, CDR2 YYEEEE. In nucleotides, the CDR3 is TGTGCCAGCAGCCCCATAGCGGCTAGCGGGGGTGGAAGGGCGAACAATGAGCAGTTCTTC. Protein sequence: CASSPIAASGGGRANNEQFF.

The chain combines TRBV7-2 with TRBJ2-5, with 9 bases aligning to TRBD2. The DNA end favors TRBJ2-1, so the J call may be wrong. This CDR3 has 16 residues. Germline V CDR1 and CDR2: SGHTA, FQGNSA. CDR3 sequence: CASSFGAGGPSGEQFF. CDR3 bases: TGTGCCAGCAGCTTTGGTGCGGGGGGGCCTTCAGGTGAGCAGTTCTTC.

The chain employs TRBV10-3 and TRBJ2-5, with TRBD1 as a possible D gene (6 bases). Germline V gives CDR1 ENHRY, CDR2 SYGVKD. The CDR3 is 15 amino acids. V was trimmed by 4 bases and J by 4 bases, leaving 16 bases between them. This CDR3 is CAISAPDSSGETQYF. CDR3 in DNA: TGTGCCATCAGTGCCCCGGACAGTTCGGGAGAGACCCAGTACTTC.

J is TRBJ1-5 and V is TRBV28, with 7 bases that match TRBD1. Germline trimming cut 8 bases from V and 4 bases from J; bases unmatched to any gene: 11. The CDR3 runs to 15 residues. Per germline, CDR1 MDHEN and CDR2 SYDVKM. The CDR3 is CASGPQGLGNQPQHF. The CDR3 bases are TGTGCCAGCGGGCCACAGGGGCTGGGGAATCAGCCCCAGCATTTT.

This clonotype was detected a few times. The J gene is TRBJ2-3, the V gene TRBV20-1; 9 nucleotides line up with TRBD2. The junction had 11 bases not matched to a gene; V was cut back by 4 bases and J by 3 bases. CDR3 length equals 16 residues. Germline CDR1 and CDR2: DFQATT and SNEGSKA (reference sequence). The CDR3 reads CSAKVWRTSETDTQYF. The CDR3 DNA reads as TGCAGTGCTAAAGTGTGGAGGACTAGCGAGACAGATACGCAGTATTTT.

This clonotype was seen only a few times. The chain is built from TRBV4-3 and TRBJ2-1; possible D gene TRBD1, 6 bases. CDR1 is LGHNA and CDR2 is YSLEER in the germline V gene. The CDR3 is 16 amino acids. V was cut by 0 bases and J by 2 bases, with 11 bases left in between. The CDR3 sequence is CASSQDETGPYNEQFF. The DNA for the CDR3 is TGCGCCAGCAGCCAAGATGAAACAGGGCCCTACAATGAGCAGTTCTTC.

V usage is TRBV5-1 and J usage is TRBJ2-7; D not resolved. This CDR3 contains 14 residues. CDR1 is SGHRS and CDR2 is YFSETQ in the germline V gene. V shed 4 bases and J shed 5 bases, with 16 bases lying between them. CDR3 loop: CASSPPLSRDEQYF. The CDR3 DNA follows: TGCGCCAGCAGCCCCCCCCTTTCCCGAGACGAGCAGTACTTC.

This chain links TRBV7-2 with TRBJ2-5; TRBD2 aligns across 11 bases. Germline assignment: CDR1 SGHTA and CDR2 FQGNSA. V was clipped by 4 bases and J by 5 bases; unmatched bases: 9. There are 16 residues in the CDR3. CDR3 sequence reads: CASSWQPLAGVETQYF. Here the CDR3 DNA reads TGTGCCAGCAGCTGGCAGCCACTAGCGGGAGTGGAGACCCAGTACTTC.

V usage is TRBV9 and J usage is TRBJ2-5; TRBD2 is a possible D gene (5 bases). From germline, CDR1 is SGDLS and CDR2 YYNGEE. This CDR3 has 15 amino acids. Trimming removed 1 base at V and 1 base at J, with 11 bases between. CDR3 nucleotides: TGTGCCAGCAGCGTAAGTCCTAGCCCCCAAGAGACCCAGTACTTC. This sequence encodes CASSVSPSPQETQYF. Combining the CDR3 with reference TRBV9 and TRBJ2-5 gives the whole variable domain DSGVTQTPKHLITATGQRVTLRCSPRSGDLSVYWYQQSLDQGLQFLIQYYNGEERAKGNILERFSAQQFPDLHSELNLSSLELGDSALYFCASSVSPSPQETQYFGPGTRLLVL.

The genes are TRBV12-3 or TRBV12-4 and TRBJ2-5; D possibly matches TRBD1 or TRBD2 (5 bases each). V dropped 1 base and J dropped 1 base, with 13 bases sitting between them. The CDR3 has 16 residues. The CDR3 DNA reads TGTGCCAGCAGTTTAGGTACGGGGCAGACCCAAGAGACCCAGTACTTC. Translated: CASSLGTGQTQETQYF.

There are a few counts of this clonotype. The chain employs TRBV7-9 and TRBJ2-6; no clear D. Germline V gene lookup returns CDR1 SEHNR and CDR2 FQNEAQ (reference sequence). The CDR3 has 14 amino acids. Trimming left V 7 bases short and J 0 bases short, with 7 bases between. CDR3 in amino acids: CASKRISGANVLTF. The CDR3 nucleotides are TGTGCCAGCAAACGGATCTCTGGGGCCAACGTCCTGACTTTC. Together with reference TRBV7-9 and TRBJ2-6, the CDR3 gives the full variable domain: DTGVSQNPRHKITKRGQNVTFRCDPISEHNRLYWYRQTLGQGPEFLTYFQNEAQLEKSRLLSDRFSAERPKGSFSTLEIQRTEQGDSAMYLCASKRISGANVLTFGAGSRLTVL.

The chain employs TRBV27 and TRBJ2-2; D remains ambiguous. V gave up 6 bases and J gave up 0 bases, with 5 bases separating them. Germline CDR1 MNHEY, CDR2 SMNVEV (reference sequence). The CDR3 extends over 13 amino acids. The CDR3 DNA reads as TGTGCCAGCAGAGCAACGAACACCGGGGAGCTGTTTTTT. Translation: CASRATNTGELFF.

Here the CDR3 DNA reads TGTGCCAGCAGAACCGGGACAGGGTTTGAAAAACTGTTTTTT. Encoded protein: CASRTGTGFEKLFF. This chain links TRBV7-2 with TRBJ1-4; 9 bases map to TRBD1. In germline, CDR1 is SGHTA, CDR2 FQGNSA. V was pared by 6 bases and J by 7 bases, with 6 bases of the junction left unmatched. The CDR3 is 14 amino acids.

CDR3 DNA: TGTGCCACCCGAGGGGCATCCCACAATGAGCAGTTCTTC. Translated, it gives CATRGASHNEQFF. V is TRBV24-1 and J is TRBJ2-1, with D possibly called TRBD1 or TRBD2 (5 bases each). The CDR3 is made up of 13 amino acids. CDR1 KGHDR and CDR2 SFDVKD come from the germline V gene. The germline V and J ends were trimmed by 9 bases and 5 bases, with 13 bases remaining between them.

The rearrangement links TRBV12-3 or TRBV12-4 to TRBJ1-4; D gene ambiguous. Trimming took off 2 bases at V and 4 bases at J, with 11 bases between the two ends. The CDR3 has 15 amino acids. The CDR3 sequence is CASSLLGFVNEKLFF. The CDR3 region has the DNA TGTGCCAGCAGTTTATTGGGGTTTGTTAATGAAAAACTGTTTTTT.

The V and J genes are TRBV5-1 and TRBJ1-2; D perhaps matches TRBD1 (5 bases). The V gene's germline CDR1 is SGHRS and CDR2 YFSETQ. Trimming pared 0 bases from V and 3 bases from J, leaving 15 bases between. This CDR3 spans 16 amino acids. In DNA, the CDR3 is TGCGCCAGCAGCTTGGCCCAGGGTTCGCTTCACTATGGCTACACCTTC. Translation: CASSLAQGSLHYGYTF.

V gene TRBV20-1 combines with J gene TRBJ1-2, with D tentatively TRBD1 (6 bases). CDR1 and CDR2 from the germline V gene are DFQATT and SNEGSKA (reference sequence). This CDR3 region has 15 residues. Trimming stripped 1 base from V and 7 bases from J, with 19 bases between. Here the CDR3 reads CSARVEQGRIGGYTF. The CDR3 DNA follows: TGCAGTGCTAGAGTTGAGCAGGGGCGGATAGGTGGCTACACCTTC.

The CDR3 sequence: CASSLRSGSGYEQYF. The CDR3 DNA follows: TGTGCCAGCAGCCTCCGTAGCGGGAGCGGGTACGAGCAGTACTTC. The chain couples TRBV3-1 to TRBJ2-5; TRBD2 matches at 9 bases. The DNA end lines up better with TRBJ2-7; the J call may be wrong. The CDR3 totals 15 residues. Germline V lookup: CDR1 LGHDT, CDR2 YNNKEL (reference sequence).

Here the CDR3 reads CSARIEGSGGGYTF. The CDR3 nucleotides read TGCAGTGCTAGGATTGAGGGGTCCGGTGGTGGCTACACCTTC. The chain is built from TRBV20-1 and TRBJ1-2, with a tentative D call TRBD1 (5 bases). With 3 bases removed from V and 7 bases from J, the gap between germline ends came to 18 bases. Germline V CDR1 and CDR2: DFQATT, SNEGSKA (reference sequence). This CDR3 is 14 amino acids long.

V and J are TRBV27 and TRBJ2-2; D not resolved. The germline V gene has CDR1 MNHEY and CDR2 SMNVEV (reference sequence). The CDR3 runs to 14 residues. The V end lost 4 bases, the J end lost 8 bases, and 14 bases lay between the germline ends. CDR3 nucleotide sequence: TGTGCCAGCAGTTCGACACTGGTAGATGGGGAGCTGTTTTTT. Translated, it gives CASSSTLVDGELFF.

DNA for the CDR3: TGCAGTGCTGCGGACAGGCCATCGAGCTCCTACAATGAGCAGTTCTTC. Translating gives CSAADRPSSSYNEQFF. This chain links TRBV20-1 with TRBJ2-5, with 7 bases aligning to TRBD1. The tail of the sequence fits TRBJ2-1 better, so the J call may be wrong. The CDR3 totals 16 residues. The germline V gene has CDR1 DFQATT and CDR2 SNEGSKA (reference sequence).

V usage is TRBV11-1 and J usage is TRBJ2-5, with TRBD1 matching over 7 bases. The tail of the sequence fits TRBJ2-7 better, so the J call may be wrong. The CDR3 runs 15 residues. Germline-derived CDR1 and CDR2 are SGHAT and FQDESV (reference sequence). The CDR3 here is CASSQDDRAIYEQYF. CDR3 sequence (DNA): TGTGCCAGCAGCCAAGATGACAGGGCCATTTACGAGCAGTACTTC.

This clonotype was detected a few times. The chain links TRBV4-1 to TRBJ1-2, with D possibly TRBD1 on 5 matching bases. Trimming took off 5 bases at V and 8 bases at J, with 21 bases between the two ends. The CDR3 is 15 residues long. Per germline, CDR1 MGHRA and CDR2 YSYEKL. CDR3 region: CASSFNWQGLRGYTF. CDR3 DNA: TGCGCCAGCAGCTTTAATTGGCAGGGCCTGAGAGGCTACACCTTC.

V gene TRBV20-1 combines with J gene TRBJ2-1; D unresolved. The CDR3 runs to 11 residues. Germline CDR1 DFQATT, CDR2 SNEGSKA (reference sequence). V dropped 3 bases and J dropped 4 bases, with 4 bases sitting between them. The CDR3 DNA sequence: TGCAGTGCTAGGCATTACAATGAGCAGTTCTTC. It translates to CSARHYNEQFF.

The CDR3 DNA is TGTGCCAGCAGCCCAGGAGGGGGGCCGCCCCCCCCAGATACGCAGTATTTT. Translating it yields CASSPGGGPPPPDTQYF. This sequence joins TRBV9 and TRBJ2-3; D could derive from TRBD1 or TRBD2 (6 bases each). The CDR3 sequence is 17 residues long. Trimming pared 4 bases from V and 4 bases from J, leaving 22 bases between. Looked up from germline, CDR1 is SGDLS and CDR2 is YYNGEE.

This rearrangement joins TRBV20-1 to TRBJ2-7, with a tentative D call TRBD2 (5 bases). V lost 1 base and J lost 2, with 18 bases in between. CDR3 size: 16 residues. The germline V gene has CDR1 DFQATT and CDR2 SNEGSKA (reference sequence). This CDR3 is CSARGSDGVAPYEQYF. The CDR3 region has the DNA TGCAGTGCTAGAGGGTCTGACGGGGTTGCCCCCTACGAGCAGTACTTC.

This clonotype was counted only a few times. The chain links TRBV6-5 to TRBJ2-2; D gene ambiguous. CDR1 is MNHEY and CDR2 is SVGAGI in the germline V gene. This CDR3 is built from 13 residues. Trimming shortened V by 1 base and J by 5 bases, and 5 bases separated the two germline ends. The CDR3 DNA sequence: TGTGCCAGCAGTTACTACACAACCGGGGAGCTGTTTTTT. Residues: CASSYYTTGELFF.